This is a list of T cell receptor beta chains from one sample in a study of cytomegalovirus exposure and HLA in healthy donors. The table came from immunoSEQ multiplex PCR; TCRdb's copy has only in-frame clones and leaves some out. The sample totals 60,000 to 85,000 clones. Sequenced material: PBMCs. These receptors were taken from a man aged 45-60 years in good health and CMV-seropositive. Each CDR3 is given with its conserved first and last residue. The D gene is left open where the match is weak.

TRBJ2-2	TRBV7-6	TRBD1	TGTGCCAGCAGCTTCCGAGGACAGGGGAGGTACACCGGGGAGCTGTTTTTT	CASSFRGQGRYTGELFF
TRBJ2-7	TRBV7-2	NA	TGTGCCAGCAGCTTAGCAGGGGGCGAGCAGTACTTC	CASSLAGGEQYF
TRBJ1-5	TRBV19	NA	TGTGCCAGCCGGGACACCGACCTCTATAGCAATCAGCCCCAGCATTTT	CASRDTDLYSNQPQHF
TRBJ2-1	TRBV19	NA	TGTGCCAGTAGTCCGACTGGTAGTGAGCAGTTCTTC	CASSPTGSEQFF
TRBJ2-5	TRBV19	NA	TGTGCCAGTAGTGTGGGCGAGACCCAGTACTTC	CASSVGETQYF
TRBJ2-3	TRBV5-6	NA	TGTGCCAGCAGCGAACAGGGAAGAACAGATACGCAGTATTTT	CASSEQGRTDTQYF
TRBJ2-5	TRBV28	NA	TGTGCCAGCAGTCTCCCGGCGGATCAAGAGACCCAGTACTTC	CASSLPADQETQYF
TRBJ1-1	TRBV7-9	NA	TGTGCCAGCAGCTCCAAGGAGGGTGAAGCTTTCTTT	CASSSKEGEAFF
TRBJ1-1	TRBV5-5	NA	TGTGCCAGCAGCTCAGCGATAGGGGGGGCCACTGAAGCTTTCTTT	CASSSAIGGATEAFF
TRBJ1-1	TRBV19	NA	TGTGCCAGTAGTATACGGGGATTTGAAGCTTTCTTT	CASSIRGFEAFF
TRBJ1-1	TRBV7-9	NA	TGTGCCAGCAGCCCACGGGAGGGATGGGGCACTGAAGCTTTCTTT	CASSPREGWGTEAFF
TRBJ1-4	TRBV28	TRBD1	TGTGCCAGCAGTTTGGGGACAGGGGCAACTAATGAAAAACTGTTTTTT	CASSLGTGATNEKLFF
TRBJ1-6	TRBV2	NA	TGTGCCAGCACGACAGGACGTAATTCACCCCTCCACTTT	CASTTGRNSPLHF
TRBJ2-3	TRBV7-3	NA	TGTGCCAGCAGCTTGGGGGAGGCAGATACGCAGTATTTT	CASSLGEADTQYF
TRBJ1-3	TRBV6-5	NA	TGTGCCAGCAGTTACAAGACACCAGCTGGAAACACCATATATTTT	CASSYKTPAGNTIYF
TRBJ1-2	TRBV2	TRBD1	TGTGCCAGCAGTGGGGACAGGGAGAATGGCTACACCTTC	CASSGDRENGYTF
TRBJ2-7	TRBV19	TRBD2	TGTGCCAGTAGTAACGAGCGGGAGAATTACGAGCAGTACTTC	CASSNERENYEQYF
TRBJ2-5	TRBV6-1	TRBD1	TGTGCCAGCAGCGTCTTGGACAGGGTAGAGACCCAGTACTTC	CASSVLDRVETQYF
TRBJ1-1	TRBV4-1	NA	TGCGCCAGCAGCCGAGGACAGTTGAACACTGAAGCTTTCTTT	CASSRGQLNTEAFF
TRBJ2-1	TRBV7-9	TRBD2	TGTGCCAGCAGCTTAGAAAGTGGACTAGCGGGAGTCAATGAGCAGTTCTTC	CASSLESGLAGVNEQFF
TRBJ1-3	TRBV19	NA	TGTGCCAGTAGTATTCTGGGGCCACCGAACGTCTCTGGAAACACCATATATTTT	CASSILGPPNVSGNTIYF
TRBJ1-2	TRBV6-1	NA	TGTGCCAGCAGGGGGCCTTGGGGCTACACCTTC	CASRGPWGYTF
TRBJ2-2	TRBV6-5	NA	TGTGCCAGCAGTTACGTCTCTAGGGAGACCGGGGAGCTGTTTTTT	CASSYVSRETGELFF
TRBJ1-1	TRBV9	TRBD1	TGTGCCAGCAGCGTAGGACATCGTATGGGACAGGGGATGGAAGCTTTCTTT	CASSVGHRMGQGMEAFF
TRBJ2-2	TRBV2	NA	TGTGCCAGCAGTGGGCTAGGCTTGGCAATGGCGAACACCGGGGAGCTGTTTTTT	CASSGLGLAMANTGELFF
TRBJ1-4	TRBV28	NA	TGTGCCAGCAGTTTGGGCAGGGGCGAGGGGAATGAAAAACTGTTTTTT	CASSLGRGEGNEKLFF
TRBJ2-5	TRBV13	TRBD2	TGTGCCAGCAGCTTAGGCGGGGTCGGATGGACTAGCGGGATCCTACATCAAGAGACCCAGTACTTC	CASSLGGVGWTSGILHQETQYF
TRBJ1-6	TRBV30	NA	TGTGCCTGGAGTGTCCAGGGCGGAACACCCCTCCACTTT	CAWSVQGGTPLHF
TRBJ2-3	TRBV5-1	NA	TGCGCCAGCAGGATTGACGGGACAGATACGCAGTATTTT	CASRIDGTDTQYF